This T cell receptor (beta chain) was recorded in a study of blood T cell repertoires in COVID-19. Study-wide context: Specimens from acute and convalescent COVID-19 originated in the United States, Italy and Spain.

Original handling: Reference gene primer amplification gave estimated nucleated cell counts. Data came from immunoSEQ multiplex PCR; TCRdb stores just in-frame clones and leaves some out. For V, J and clone size, that table is used; D and trimming come from the DNA. The table lists 200,000 to 300,000 clones, 86% of them singletons, with roughly 3.1% in the top ten. Assignments of participants to cohorts depended upon their own reported clinical history. The CDR3 consists of 14 residues. CDR1 is SGDLS and CDR2 is YYNGEE in the germline V gene. V was trimmed by 1 base and J by 6 bases, leaving 13 bases between them.

The sequence was obtained from a woman aged 40 to 50 with acute COVID-19. The chain is built from TRBV9 and TRBJ1-1; D remains ambiguous. The specimen sequenced was PBMCs or T cells enriched from blood (not recorded which). The CDR3 DNA follows: TGTGCCAGCAGCGTAATGGAGGCGGGCGCTGAAGCTTTCTTT. Amino acids: CASSVMEAGAEAFF.